Below, one T cell receptor (beta chain) is given with its context. Its target is not known. The data originate from a study of T cell responses to AZD1222 COVID-19 vaccine. Study-level findings and limits: CD4 TCRs associated with vaccination spanned spike, dominating at 160-218 and 743-854.

Sequencing was performed with immunoSEQ multiplex PCR; in TCRdb, only in-frame clones are kept and a portion is missing. The sample contains 80,000 to 100,000 clones, more than 70% of which appear only once. Trimming cost V 1 base and J 8 bases, with 14 bases left between them. This CDR3 has 14 amino acids. Germline assignment: CDR1 SGDLS and CDR2 YYNGEE. The specimen comprised peripheral blood, sampled 28 days after the second AZD1222 dose. This sequence was found in an adult who received the AZD1222 COVID-19 vaccine. The chain recombines TRBV9 with TRBJ2-3; no firm D call. CDR3 bases: TGTGCCAGCAGCGTATATATAGACTGGGGTACGCAGTATTTT. This translates into CASSVYIDWGTQYF.